This T cell receptor (beta chain) derives from a study of shared clonotypes between healthy human individuals. Whole-study context: CD4 naive and memory got three plates each, CD8 naive two, CD8 memory one.

In the case of this clone: What it recognizes is unknown.

Study-level findings and limits: Clonotypes shared by all four sorted-subset donors had higher generation probabilities than non-shared clonotypes.

The CDR3 spans 15 residues. In germline, CDR1 is MNHNS, CDR2 SASEGT. Trimming took 3 bases from V and 3 from J, leaving 14 bases between them. Authors' methods: For the immunoSEQ data, sequences were junction-only without quality scores, so filtering differed. Method: immunoSEQ multiplex PCR; TCRdb's copy keeps in-frame clones and lacks some. The V and J calls and the clone size are those of that table, but D and trimming were determined from the DNA. The sample has around 2,000,000 clones, around 93% seen once. The naive CD8 subset, CD45RO-negative cells positively selected for CCR7, excluded terminally differentiated effector memory CD45RA+ cells.

The specimen was naive CD8+ T cells from PBMCs. This clonotype was sampled from a man between 18 and 35 years old in good health. Some clones in this sample may be carry-over from other donors' samples. V usage is TRBV6-1 and J usage is TRBJ2-5; either TRBD1 or TRBD2 may supply D (6 bases each). The CDR3 DNA is TGTGCCAGCAGTGATAGGGGGGCAGGGGAAGAGACCCAGTACTTC. Protein sequence: CASSDRGAGEETQYF.